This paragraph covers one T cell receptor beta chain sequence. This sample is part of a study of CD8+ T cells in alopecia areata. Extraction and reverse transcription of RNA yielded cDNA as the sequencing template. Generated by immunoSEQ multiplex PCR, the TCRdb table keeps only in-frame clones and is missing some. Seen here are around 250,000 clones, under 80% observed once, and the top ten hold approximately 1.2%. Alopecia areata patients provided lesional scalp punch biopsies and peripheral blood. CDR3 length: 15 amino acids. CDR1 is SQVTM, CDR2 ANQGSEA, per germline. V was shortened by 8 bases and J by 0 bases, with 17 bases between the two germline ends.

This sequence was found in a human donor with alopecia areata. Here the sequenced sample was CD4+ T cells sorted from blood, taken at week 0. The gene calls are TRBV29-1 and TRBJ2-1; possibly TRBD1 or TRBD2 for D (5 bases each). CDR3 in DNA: TGCAGCAGCAAAACGGGACGGAGCTCCTACAATGAGCAGTTCTTC. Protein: CSSKTGRSSYNEQFF.